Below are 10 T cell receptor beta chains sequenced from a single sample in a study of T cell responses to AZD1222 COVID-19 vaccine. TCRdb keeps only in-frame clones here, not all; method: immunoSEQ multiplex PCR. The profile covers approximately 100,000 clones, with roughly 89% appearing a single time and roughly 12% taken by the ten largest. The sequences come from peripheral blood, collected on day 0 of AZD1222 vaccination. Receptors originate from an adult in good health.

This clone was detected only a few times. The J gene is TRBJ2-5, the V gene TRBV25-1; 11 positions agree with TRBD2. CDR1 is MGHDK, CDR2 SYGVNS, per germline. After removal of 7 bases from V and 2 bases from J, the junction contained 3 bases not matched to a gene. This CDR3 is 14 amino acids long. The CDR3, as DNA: TGTGCCAGCATCCGACTAGCGGGGCAAGAGACCCAGTACTTC. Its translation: CASIRLAGQETQYF.

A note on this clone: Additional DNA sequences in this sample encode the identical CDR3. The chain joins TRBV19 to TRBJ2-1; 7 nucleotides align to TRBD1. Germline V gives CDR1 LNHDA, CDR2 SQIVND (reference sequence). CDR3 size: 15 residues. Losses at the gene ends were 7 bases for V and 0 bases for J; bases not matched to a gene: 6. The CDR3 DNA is TGTGCCAGTAAACCGGACAGGAGCTCCTACAATGAGCAGTTCTTC. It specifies CASKPDRSSYNEQFF.

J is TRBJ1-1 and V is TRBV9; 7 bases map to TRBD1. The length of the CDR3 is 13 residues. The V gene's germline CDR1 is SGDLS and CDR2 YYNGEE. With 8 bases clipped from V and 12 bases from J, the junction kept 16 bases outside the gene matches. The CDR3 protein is CASSSVGNRGTFF. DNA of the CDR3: TGTGCCAGTAGCAGCGTAGGTAACAGGGGAACTTTCTTT.

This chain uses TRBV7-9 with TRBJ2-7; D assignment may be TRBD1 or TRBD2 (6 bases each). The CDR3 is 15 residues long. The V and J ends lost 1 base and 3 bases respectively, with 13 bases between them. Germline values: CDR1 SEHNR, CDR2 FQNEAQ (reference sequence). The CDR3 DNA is TGTGCCAGCAGCTTAGAGGGGGGACAAAGCTACGAGCAGTACTTC. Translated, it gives CASSLEGGQSYEQYF.

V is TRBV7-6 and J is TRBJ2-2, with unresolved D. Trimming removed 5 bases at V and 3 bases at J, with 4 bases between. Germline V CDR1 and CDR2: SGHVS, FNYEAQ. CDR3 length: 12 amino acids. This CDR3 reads CASSLHTGELFF. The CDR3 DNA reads TGTGCCAGCAGCCTTCACACCGGGGAGCTGTTTTTT.

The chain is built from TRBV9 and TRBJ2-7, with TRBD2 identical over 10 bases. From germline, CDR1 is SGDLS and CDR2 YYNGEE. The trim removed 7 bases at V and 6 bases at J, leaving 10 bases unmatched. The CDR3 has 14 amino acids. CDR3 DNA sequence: TGTGCCAGCGGAATAGGGACTAGCGTTTCCGAGCAGTACTTC. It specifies CASGIGTSVSEQYF.

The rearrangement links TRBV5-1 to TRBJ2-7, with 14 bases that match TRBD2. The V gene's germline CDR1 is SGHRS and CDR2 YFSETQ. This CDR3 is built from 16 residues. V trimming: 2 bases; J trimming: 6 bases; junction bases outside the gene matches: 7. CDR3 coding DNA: TGCGCCAGCAGCTTAGGGGGACTAGCGGGAGTGGGCGAGCAGTACTTC. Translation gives CASSLGGLAGVGEQYF.

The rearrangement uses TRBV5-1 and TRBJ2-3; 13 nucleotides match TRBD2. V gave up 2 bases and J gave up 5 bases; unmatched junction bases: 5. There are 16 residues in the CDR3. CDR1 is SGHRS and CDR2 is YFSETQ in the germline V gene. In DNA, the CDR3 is TGCGCCAGCAGCTTTGGGAGACTAGCGGGAGGAGATACGCAGTATTTT. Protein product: CASSFGRLAGGDTQYF.

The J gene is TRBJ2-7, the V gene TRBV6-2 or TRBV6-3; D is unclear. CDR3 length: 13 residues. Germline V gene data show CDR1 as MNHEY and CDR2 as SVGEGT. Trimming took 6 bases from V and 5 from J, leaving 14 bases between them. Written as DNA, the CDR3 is TGTGCCAGCAGCAATGCGAGGCCAGACGAGCAGTACTTC. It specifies CASSNARPDEQYF.

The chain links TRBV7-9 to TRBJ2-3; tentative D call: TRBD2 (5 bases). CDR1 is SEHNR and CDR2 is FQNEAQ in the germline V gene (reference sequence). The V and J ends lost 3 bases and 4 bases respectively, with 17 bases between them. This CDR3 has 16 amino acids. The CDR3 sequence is CASSFSSNPRSDTQYF. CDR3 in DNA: TGTGCCAGCAGCTTTTCTAGCAATCCTCGATCAGATACGCAGTATTTT.